Listed below are T cell receptor beta chains from one sample, sequenced in a study of CD8 T cells in ankylosing spondylitis. TCRdb re-derived calls from the 5' RACE reads in MiXCR, one entry per CDR3 protein. The data hold approximately 250,000 distinct CDR3 sequences, with under 35% observed a single time. Specimen: blood, either unsorted or a sorted T cell fraction (not recorded which). These receptors all come from a male donor with ankylosing spondylitis or in good health (not recorded which). Each CDR3 is given with its conserved first and last residue. D genes are given only for firm matches. The size entry is marked missing in some rows and otherwise reads once, few, many or a size class.

>TRBV20-1|TRBJ2-2|few|TRBD2
CSASDPRGASGAGNTGELFF
TGCAGTGCTAGTGATCCACGAGGCGCTAGCGGGGCTGGGAACACCGGGGAGCTGTTTTTT
>TRBV20-1|TRBJ1-1|NA|NA
CSARDASDTEAFF
TGCAGTGCTAGGGATGCTTCGGACACTGAAGCTTTCTTT
>TRBV6-5|TRBJ1-1|few|NA
CASSSPIGTWVTEAFF
TGTGCCAGCAGTTCCCCCATCGGGACTTGGGTCACTGAAGCTTTCTTT
>TRBV12-3/TRBV12-4|TRBJ1-1|NA|NA
CASGGDEAFF
TGTGCCAGCGGGGGGGATGAAGCTTTCTTT
>TRBV5-5|TRBJ1-1|few|NA
CASSPPGRDTEAFF
TGTGCCAGCAGCCCACCGGGCCGGGACACTGAAGCTTTCTTT
>TRBV6-1|TRBJ1-1|NA|NA
CASFVYLNTEAFF
TGTGCCAGTTTTGTTTATTTGAACACTGAAGCTTTCTTT
>TRBV20-1|TRBJ1-5|few|NA
CSARDSGYSNQPQHF
TGCAGTGCTAGAGATTCGGGGTATAGCAATCAGCCCCAGCATTTT
>TRBV7-8|TRBJ2-1|once|TRBD1
CASETGADSYNEQFF
TGTGCCAGCGAGACAGGGGCGGACTCCTACAATGAGCAGTTCTTC
>TRBV29-1|TRBJ2-1|few|TRBD2
CSVAGTRWNEQFF
TGCAGCGTTGCCGGGACTAGGTGGAATGAGCAGTTCTTC
>TRBV12-3/TRBV12-4|TRBJ2-1|NA|TRBD2
CASRSGGSGNEQFF
TGTGCCAGCAGGTCGGGGGGGTCCGGCAATGAGCAGTTCTTC
>TRBV6-2/TRBV6-3|TRBJ1-1|NA|NA
CASSTEPTNTEAFF
TGTGCCAGCAGTACGGAACCCACGAACACTGAAGCTTTCTTT
>TRBV5-5|TRBJ1-1|few|NA
CASSYGTWGTEAFF
TGTGCCAGCAGCTATGGGACATGGGGTACTGAAGCTTTCTTT
>TRBV28|TRBJ1-2|NA|NA
CASSPDGLNYGYTF
TGTGCCAGCAGCCCGGACGGACTAAACTATGGCTACACCTTC
>TRBV24-1|TRBJ2-1|NA|NA
CATSARAGSYNEQFF
TGTGCCACCAGTGCTCGGGCGGGGAGTTACAATGAGCAGTTCTTC
>TRBV7-7|TRBJ2-3|NA|TRBD2
CASSLLPGGLDTQYF
TGTGCTAGCAGCCTCCTACCCGGGGGGTTGGATACGCAGTATTTT
>TRBV6-1|TRBJ2-7|NA|NA
CASSESVSYEQYF
TGTGCCAGCAGTGAATCGGTCAGCTACGAGCAGTACTTC
>TRBV12-3/TRBV12-4|TRBJ2-1|few|NA
CASRAWGAMAYNEQFF
TGTGCCAGCAGGGCCTGGGGAGCGATGGCCTACAATGAGCAGTTCTTC
>TRBV7-9|TRBJ1-5|NA|NA
CASSFTGNQPQHF
TGTGCCAGCAGCTTTACAGGCAATCAGCCCCAGCATTTT
>TRBV6-4|TRBJ2-1|NA|TRBD2
CASSERPSGVEQFF
TGTGCCAGCAGTGAAAGGCCTAGCGGGGTTGAGCAGTTCTTC
>TRBV5-1|TRBJ2-4|few|NA
CASSLEANIQYF
TGCGCCAGCAGCTTGGAGGCAAACATTCAGTACTTC
>TRBV11-2|TRBJ2-1|few|NA
CASSFPGEGGVSYNEQFF
TGTGCCAGCAGCTTCCCCGGGGAGGGGGGCGTCTCCTACAATGAGCAGTTCTTC
>TRBV20-1|TRBJ2-1|NA|NA
CSARDRRAGSYNEQFF
TGCAGTGCTAGAGACCGACGGGCCGGGTCCTACAATGAGCAGTTCTTC
>TRBV20-1|TRBJ1-3|NA|NA
CSAPDRGNTIYF
TGCAGTGCTCCCGACAGGGGAAACACCATATATTTT
>TRBV5-1|TRBJ1-1|NA|TRBD1
CASSLFSAGGWGTEAFF
TGCGCCAGCAGCTTGTTTTCGGCAGGGGGCTGGGGGACTGAAGCTTTCTTT
>TRBV29-1|TRBJ2-7|few|TRBD1
CSVEGQGTNEQYF
TGCAGCGTTGAAGGACAGGGGACCAACGAGCAGTACTTC
>TRBV5-1|TRBJ2-7|NA|NA
CASSFLSEPNYEQYF
TGCGCCAGCAGCTTTTTATCGGAGCCAAACTACGAGCAGTACTTC
>TRBV9|TRBJ1-2|NA|NA
CASSASSGRDSGYTF
TGTGCCAGCAGCGCATCGAGCGGCCGGGATAGCGGCTACACCTTC
>TRBV4-1|TRBJ1-1|NA|NA
CASSTRPNTEAFF
TGCGCCAGCAGCACCCGGCCGAACACTGAAGCTTTCTTT
>TRBV15|TRBJ2-7|few|TRBD1
CATSSANRDRPSYEQYF
TGTGCCACCAGCAGTGCGAACCGGGACAGGCCCTCCTACGAGCAGTACTTC
>TRBV12-3/TRBV12-4|TRBJ1-1|once|TRBD1
CASSPTADRLNTEAFF
TGTGCCAGCAGCCCTACCGCGGACAGGTTGAACACTGAAGCTTTCTTT
>TRBV5-5|TRBJ1-2|NA|NA
CASSPTYRVSNYGYTF
TGTGCCAGCAGCCCCACTTACAGGGTTAGTAACTATGGCTACACCTTC
>TRBV2|TRBJ2-1|NA|NA
CASSFSYRVERVTYNEQFF
TGTGCCAGCAGTTTCAGCTACAGGGTCGAAAGAGTTACGTACAATGAGCAGTTCTTC
>TRBV7-2|TRBJ2-3|NA|TRBD2
CASSLAGGGDTQYF
TGTGCCAGCAGCTTAGCCGGCGGGGGAGATACGCAGTATTTT
>TRBV6-1|TRBJ2-3|NA|TRBD1
CASSLDRVEPDTQYF
TGTGCCAGCAGTCTTGACAGGGTCGAGCCAGATACGCAGTATTTT
>TRBV7-6|TRBJ2-5|few|NA
CASSFQGWETQYF
TGTGCCAGCAGCTTTCAGGGATGGGAGACCCAGTACTTC
>TRBV29-1|TRBJ2-1|NA|TRBD1
CSVEGTEAVDEQFF
TGCAGCGTTGAGGGGACAGAAGCGGTCGATGAGCAGTTCTTC
>TRBV7-2|TRBJ2-7|NA|TRBD2
CASSLTTSGGYYEQYF
TGTGCCAGCAGCTTAACGACTAGCGGGGGTTACTACGAGCAGTACTTC
>TRBV18|TRBJ2-3|NA|NA
CASSPPAAITDTQYF
TGTGCCAGCTCACCACCGGCAGCCATCACAGATACGCAGTATTTT
>TRBV12-3/TRBV12-4|TRBJ2-1|few|NA
CASSPWGANEQFF
TGTGCCAGCAGTCCGTGGGGGGCCAATGAGCAGTTCTTC
>TRBV20-1|TRBJ1-6|NA|NA
CSAIIGQRDRSPLHF
TGCAGTGCTATCATAGGACAGAGGGATCGGTCACCCCTCCACTTT
>TRBV6-2/TRBV6-3|TRBJ1-5|NA|NA
CASDRGGNNQPQHF
TGTGCCAGCGATAGGGGAGGGAACAATCAGCCCCAGCATTTT
>TRBV29-1|TRBJ1-2|few|NA
CSVEDRRRDGYGYTF
TGCAGCGTTGAAGATCGGAGGAGGGACGGGTATGGCTACACCTTC
>TRBV20-1|TRBJ1-1|few|NA
CSADQRAGTTEAFF
TGCAGTGCTGACCAAAGAGCGGGGACCACTGAAGCTTTCTTT
>TRBV12-3/TRBV12-4|TRBJ2-1|once|NA
CASSLALFSPYNEQFF
TGTGCCAGCAGTTTGGCCCTCTTCAGTCCCTACAATGAGCAGTTCTTC
>TRBV13|TRBJ2-3|NA|NA
CASRAGTISTDTQYF
TGTGCCAGCCGCGCAGGGACGATTAGCACAGATACGCAGTATTTT
>TRBV20-1|TRBJ1-5|few|NA
CSALGGNQPQHF
TGCAGTGCACTAGGAGGCAACCAGCCCCAGCATTTT
>TRBV7-9|TRBJ2-1|NA|NA
CASSLSTGPSGEQFF
TGTGCCAGCAGCTTATCCACTGGACCAAGCGGTGAGCAGTTCTTC
>TRBV20-1|TRBJ1-2|NA|NA
CSAEYGDGYGYTF
TGCAGTGCCGAATACGGGGACGGCTATGGCTACACCTTC
>TRBV29-1|TRBJ2-1|few|NA
CSVEDLDEQFF
TGCAGCGTTGAAGACCTGGATGAGCAGTTCTTC